This entry is about one TCR beta chain. These data come from a study of blood T cell repertoires in COVID-19. TCRdb's copy holds only in-frame clones and misses some; the assay was immunoSEQ multiplex PCR. The repertoire has fewer than 90,000 clones, about three quarters of them found once; the top ten carry around 50%. Trimming removed 4 bases at V and 0 bases at J, with 16 bases between. In germline, CDR1 is SQVTM, CDR2 ANQGSEA. The CDR3 length is 15 residues. The chain uses TRBV29-1 and TRBJ2-7; no reliable D call. The sample taken for sequencing was peripheral blood. This clonotype originated in a human donor in a cohort sampled during active COVID-19. CDR3 sequence: CSVAPSRVSSYEQYF. The DNA of the CDR3 is TGCAGCGTTGCCCCCTCCCGGGTCTCCTCCTACGAGCAGTACTTC.